This TCR beta chain derives from a study of T cells after yellow fever vaccination. Whole-study results and caveats: After the booster, about 95% of CD4 and 75% to 90% of CD8 primary-response clones were re-detected. In sorted memory subsets at day 0, almost all vaccine-responding clonotypes were below detection. A limited proportion of clonotypes was detected within both the CD4 and CD8 compartments.

TCRdb re-called the 5' RACE reads with MiXCR, one entry per CDR3 protein. The data contain more than 15,000 distinct CDR3 sequences, approximately 4.1% of them seen just once; the ten biggest clones take up about 0.4%. By sample fraction, this clonotype is medium-sized. Per the germline V gene, CDR1 is SGHRS and CDR2 is YFSETQ. The CDR3 sequence is 13 residues long. Trimming removed 0 bases at V and 6 bases at J, with 8 bases between. The rearrangement uses TRBV5-1 and TRBJ2-3; the D gene is possibly TRBD1 (5 bases). The specimen comprised PBMCs, either bulk or a sorted T-cell subset (CD4+, CD8+, memory, or dextramer-sorted; not recorded which), sampled 15 days after the yellow fever booster vaccination. This clonotype was sampled from a man younger than 45 who received the YFV17D yellow fever vaccine. The CDR3 nucleotides are TGCGCCAGCAGCTTGGAGGGGCTGGATACGCAGTATTTT. Its protein product is CASSLEGLDTQYF.